Below are 19 T cell receptor beta chains sequenced from a single sample in a study of vaccination effects on CD4 cells after COVID-19. The protocol was immunoSEQ multiplex PCR, while the TCRdb copy is restricted to in-frame clones and leaves out a portion. The repertoire holds roughly 32,000 clones, with approximately 76% as singletons. Antigen-specific CD4+ T cells were first expanded with viral peptide pools by the ViraFEST assay and only then sequenced. Investigators separated out CD4+ T cells once about eleven days of culture had passed. Vaccine administered to participants consisted of two doses of either BNT162b2 or mRNA-1273. These receptors have no identified antigens. This sample comprised CD4+ T cells from PBMCs cultured with HCoV-229E spike peptides, obtained after COVID-19 vaccination. The source is a human donor who received a COVID-19 vaccine.

This clone was recorded a few times. The V and J genes are TRBV13 and TRBJ2-7, with D possibly TRBD1 on 6 matching bases. Trimming shortened V by 5 bases and J by 5 bases, and 13 bases separated the two germline ends. This CDR3 region has 13 residues. Looked up from germline, CDR1 is PRHDT and CDR2 is FYEKMQ (reference sequence). The CDR3 coding sequence is TGTGCCAGCAGCCGAACAGGGTTACACGAGCAGTACTTC. Translating it yields CASSRTGLHEQYF.

The V and J genes are TRBV6-4 and TRBJ2-1, with TRBD1 identical over 7 bases. The ends lost 3 bases at V and 3 bases at J; junction bases unmatched: 11. CDR1 and CDR2 from the germline V gene are MRHNA and SNTAGT. The CDR3 has 17 amino acids. The DNA for the CDR3 is TGTGCCAGCAGTGATCCCCACAGGGGATCCAGCTACAATGAGCAGTTCTTC. Translating gives CASSDPHRGSSYNEQFF.

The V call is TRBV5-4, the J call TRBJ2-7; tentatively, D is TRBD1 (6 bases). Trimming removed 0 bases at V and 5 bases at J, with 12 bases between. This CDR3 is built from 14 residues. Germline V gene data show CDR1 as SGHNT and CDR2 as YYREEE (reference sequence). Here the CDR3 reads CASSLAQGTHEQYF. For the CDR3, the DNA is TGTGCCAGCAGCTTGGCCCAGGGGACACACGAGCAGTACTTC.

CDR3 DNA: TGTGCCAGCAGCTTTTTCCTCGGGACAACCGAAGAAAAACTGTTTTTT. Protein: CASSFFLGTTEEKLFF. The genes are TRBV7-9 and TRBJ1-4; D perhaps matches TRBD1 (6 bases). The ends were cut back, 3 bases at V and 8 bases at J, with 19 bases in the middle. CDR3 length equals 16 residues. CDR1 and CDR2 from the germline V gene are SEHNR and FQNEAQ (reference sequence).

This chain joins TRBV5-5 and TRBJ1-2, with D perhaps TRBD1 (6 bases). Trimming took 4 bases from V and 4 from J, leaving 23 bases between them. Germline values: CDR1 SGHKS, CDR2 YYEKEE (reference sequence). The length of the CDR3 is 17 residues. CDR3 DNA: TGTGCCAGCAGCCCCCCGGGACATCCTCCGGCGGGCTATGGCTACACCTTC. Translation gives CASSPPGHPPAGYGYTF. Variable domain in full (rest from reference TRBV5-5 and TRBJ1-2): DAGVTQSPTHLIKTRGQQVTLRCSPISGHKSVSWYQQVLGQGPQFIFQYYEKEERGRGNFPDRFSARQFPNYSSELNVNALLLGDSALYLCASSPPGHPPAGYGYTFGSGTRLTVV.

This chain links TRBV11-2 with TRBJ2-1; D is unclear. The CDR3 extends over 15 amino acids. In germline, CDR1 is SGHAT, CDR2 FQNNGV. Deletions cut 1 base from V and 1 base from J, with 8 bases between. Here the CDR3 reads CASSLGHGSYNEQFF. In DNA, the CDR3 is TGTGCCAGCAGCTTAGGCCATGGGTCCTACAATGAGCAGTTCTTC. Looking up the rest from reference TRBV11-2 and TRBJ2-1 gives the full variable domain: EAGVAQSPRYKIIEKRQSVAFWCNPISGHATLYWYQQILGQGPKLLIQFQNNGVVDDSQLPKDRFSAERLKGVDSTLKIQPAKLEDSAVYLCASSLGHGSYNEQFFGPGTRLTVL.

The chain recombines TRBV25-1 with TRBJ2-7; 9 nucleotides line up with TRBD1. Germline CDR1 reads MGHDK; CDR2 reads SYGVNS. The CDR3 sequence is 15 residues long. The V segment lost 3 bases and the J segment 2 bases; nucleotides outside the gene matches: 5. CDR3 DNA: TGTGCCAGCAGTGATAAGGGACAGGGAACCTACGAGCAGTACTTC. It codes for CASSDKGQGTYEQYF.

The chain is built from TRBV5-1 and TRBJ2-5, with 8 bases fitting TRBD2. The J segment lost 3 bases and the V segment lost 1 base, leaving 2 bases of the junction unmatched. The CDR3 covers 14 residues. Germline V lookup: CDR1 SGHRS, CDR2 YFSETQ. The CDR3 sequence is CASSLWRGEETQYF. DNA for the CDR3: TGCGCCAGCAGCTTGTGGCGGGGGGAAGAGACCCAGTACTTC.

The V gene is TRBV7-8, the J gene TRBJ2-6, with 9 bases matching TRBD2. V lost 0 bases to trimming and J lost 2 bases; unmatched junction nucleotides: 5. Germline loops: CDR1 SGHVS, CDR2 FQNEAQ. The CDR3 totals 18 residues. CDR3: CASSLASLAGTGANVLTF. The CDR3 region has the DNA TGTGCCAGCAGCTTAGCCAGTCTAGCGGGGACTGGGGCCAACGTCCTGACTTTC.

The chain couples TRBV12-1 to TRBJ2-3; the table calls TRBD2, which could not be checked here. TRBV12-1 is a listed pseudogene. The CDR3 consists of 16 residues. The CDR3, as DNA: TGTGCCAGCAGCCATTACCTAACTAGCCTCACAGATACGCAGTATTTT. Encoded protein: CASSHYLTSLTDTQYF.

The V gene is TRBV14, the J gene TRBJ2-1; 10 nucleotides agree with TRBD2. CDR1 and CDR2 (germline): SGHDN, FVKESK. The CDR3 length is 17 residues. V was clipped by 3 bases and J by 4 bases; unmatched bases: 9. Written as DNA, the CDR3 is TGTGCCAGCAGCCAGCGTGTAAGCGGGAGGGGTTACAATGAGCAGTTCTTC. This encodes CASSQRVSGRGYNEQFF.

The V gene is TRBV7-2, the J gene TRBJ1-5; D ambiguous. The CDR3 loop spans 13 amino acids. V was trimmed by 4 bases and J by 5 bases, leaving 9 bases between them. Germline V gives CDR1 SGHTA, CDR2 FQGNSA. CDR3 amino acids: CASSWWADQPQHF. The CDR3 region has the DNA TGTGCCAGCAGCTGGTGGGCAGATCAGCCCCAGCATTTT. Full variable domain (missing parts from reference TRBV7-2 and TRBJ1-5): GAGVSQSPSNKVTEKGKDVELRCDPISGHTALYWYRQSLGQGLEFLIYFQGNSAPDKSGLPSDRFSAERTGGSVSTLTIQRTQQEDSAVYLCASSWWADQPQHFGDGTRLSIL.

This sequence joins TRBV5-4 and TRBJ1-2, with D possibly TRBD1 on 5 matching bases. The ends were cut back, 4 bases at V and 7 bases at J, with 17 bases in the middle. The CDR3 spans 14 residues. The germline V gene encodes CDR1 SGHNT and CDR2 YYREEE (reference sequence). CDR3: CASSQRDGNGGYTF. CDR3 nucleotides: TGTGCCAGCAGCCAGCGGGACGGCAACGGTGGCTACACCTTC. The full variable domain, its missing parts supplied by reference TRBV5-4 and TRBJ1-2, is ETGVTQSPTHLIKTRGQQVTLRCSSQSGHNTVSWYQQALGQGPQFIFQYYREEENGRGNFPPRFSGLQFPNYSSELNVNALELDDSALYLCASSQRDGNGGYTFGSGTRLTVV.

This chain joins TRBV20-1 and TRBJ2-3, with TRBD2 matching 15 bases. Per germline, CDR1 DFQATT and CDR2 SNEGSKA (reference sequence). Germline trimming cut 3 bases from V and 3 bases from J; bases unmatched to any gene: 4. The CDR3 contains 16 residues. The chain's CDR3 is CSASIGTSGGTDTQYF. As DNA, the CDR3 is TGCAGTGCTAGTATAGGGACTAGCGGGGGGACAGATACGCAGTATTTT.

The V call is TRBV6-4, the J call TRBJ2-3, with 12 nucleotides matching TRBD2. Germline CDR1 reads MRHNA; CDR2 reads SNTAGT. This CDR3 is built from 15 residues. The trim removed 5 bases at V and 2 bases at J, leaving 2 bases unmatched. CDR3 bases: TGTGCCAGCAGTCGACTAGCGGGAGACACAGATACGCAGTATTTT. Translated, it gives CASSRLAGDTDTQYF.

This chain joins TRBV6-1 and TRBJ2-1; maybe TRBD2 (7 bases). Looked up from germline, CDR1 is MNHNS and CDR2 is SASEGT. CDR3 length: 17 amino acids. The ends were cut back, 8 bases at V and 0 bases at J, with 20 bases in the middle. CDR3 amino acids: CASRVGGTRSSYNEQFF. CDR3 nucleotide sequence: TGTGCCAGCCGTGTGGGGGGGACACGCAGCTCCTACAATGAGCAGTTCTTC.

DNA for the CDR3: TGTGCCAGCGAGGGCTCACTAGCCAAAAACATTCAGTACTTC. Translated: CASEGSLAKNIQYF. The rearrangement joins TRBV6-5 to TRBJ2-4; D might be TRBD2 (5 bases). Germline CDR1 and CDR2: MNHEY and SVGAGI. Deletions cut 8 bases from V and 0 bases from J, with 11 bases between. CDR3 size: 14 residues.

By its share, this clone is medium-sized (0.01 to 0.1%). The V call is TRBV2, the J call TRBJ2-7; TRBD2 aligns across 10 bases. The CDR3 has 17 residues. The junction had 7 bases not matched to a gene; V was cut back by 0 bases and J by 2 bases. Per germline, CDR1 SNHLY and CDR2 FYNNEI. CDR3 sequence (DNA): TGTGCCAGCAGTGAAGCGTCGACTAGCGGGTTGGCCTACGAGCAGTACTTC. It translates to CASSEASTSGLAYEQYF.

This clone has only a few counts. The chain is built from TRBV11-2 and TRBJ2-2, with TRBD2 matching over 9 bases. With 7 bases clipped from V and 1 base from J, the junction kept 7 bases outside the gene matches. Per the germline V gene, CDR1 is SGHAT and CDR2 is FQNNGV. The CDR3 loop spans 16 amino acids. The CDR3 DNA reads TGTGCCAGCACCGATAGCGGGAGTGGGAACACCGGGGAGCTGTTTTTT. It translates to CASTDSGSGNTGELFF. Supplemented by reference TRBV11-2 and TRBJ2-2, the full variable domain reads EAGVAQSPRYKIIEKRQSVAFWCNPISGHATLYWYQQILGQGPKLLIQFQNNGVVDDSQLPKDRFSAERLKGVDSTLKIQPAKLEDSAVYLCASTDSGSGNTGELFFGEGSRLTVL.